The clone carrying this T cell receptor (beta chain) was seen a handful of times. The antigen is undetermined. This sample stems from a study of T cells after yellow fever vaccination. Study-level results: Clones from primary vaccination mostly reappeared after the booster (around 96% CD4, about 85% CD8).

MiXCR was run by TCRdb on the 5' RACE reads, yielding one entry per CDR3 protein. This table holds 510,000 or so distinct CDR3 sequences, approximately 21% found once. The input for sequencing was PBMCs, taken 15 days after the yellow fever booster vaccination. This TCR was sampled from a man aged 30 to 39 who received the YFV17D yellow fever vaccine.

The chain's CDR3 is CASSLDRVVSETQYF. In DNA form, the CDR3 reads TGCGCCAGCAGCCTCGACAGGGTGGTGTCAGAGACCCAGTACTTC. The chain recombines TRBV5-1 with TRBJ2-5, with 7 bases that match TRBD1. CDR1 and CDR2 from the germline V gene are SGHRS and YFSETQ. The CDR3 is 15 amino acids. V gave up 4 bases and J gave up 4 bases; unmatched junction bases: 10.